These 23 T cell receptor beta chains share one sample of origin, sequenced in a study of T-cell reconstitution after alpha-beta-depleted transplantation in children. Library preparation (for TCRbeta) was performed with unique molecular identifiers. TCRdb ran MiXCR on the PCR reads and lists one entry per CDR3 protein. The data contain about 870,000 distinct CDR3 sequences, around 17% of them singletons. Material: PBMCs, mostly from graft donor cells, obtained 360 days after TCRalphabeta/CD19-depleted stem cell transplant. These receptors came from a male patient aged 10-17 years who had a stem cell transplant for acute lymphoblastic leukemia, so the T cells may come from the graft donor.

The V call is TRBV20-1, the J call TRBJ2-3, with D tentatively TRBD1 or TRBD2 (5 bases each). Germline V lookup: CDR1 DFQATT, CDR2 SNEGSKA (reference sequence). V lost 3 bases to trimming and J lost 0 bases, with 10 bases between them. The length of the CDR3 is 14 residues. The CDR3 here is CSASGDLSTDTQYF. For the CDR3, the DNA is TGCAGTGCTAGCGGGGACCTAAGCACAGATACGCAGTATTTT.

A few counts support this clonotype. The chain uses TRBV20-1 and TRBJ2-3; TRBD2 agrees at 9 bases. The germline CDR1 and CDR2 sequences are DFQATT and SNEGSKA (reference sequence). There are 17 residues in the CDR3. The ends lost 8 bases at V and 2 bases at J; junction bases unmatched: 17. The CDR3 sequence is CSTPPGLASRSTDTQYF. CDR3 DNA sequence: TGCAGTACCCCACCGGGACTAGCCTCCAGATCCACAGATACGCAGTATTTT.

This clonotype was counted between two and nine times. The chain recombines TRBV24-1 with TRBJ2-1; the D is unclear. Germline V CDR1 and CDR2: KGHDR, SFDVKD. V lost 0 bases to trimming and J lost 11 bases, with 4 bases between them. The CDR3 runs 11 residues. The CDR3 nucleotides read TGTGCCACCAGTGATTTGCTTCAGCAGTTCTTC. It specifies CATSDLLQQFF.

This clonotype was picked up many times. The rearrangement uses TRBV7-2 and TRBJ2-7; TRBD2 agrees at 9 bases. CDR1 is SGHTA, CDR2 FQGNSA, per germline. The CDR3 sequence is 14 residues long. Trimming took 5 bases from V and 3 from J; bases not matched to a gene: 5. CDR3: CASSPWTSDYEQYF. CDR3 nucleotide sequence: TGTGCCAGCAGCCCGTGGACTAGCGACTACGAGCAGTACTTC.

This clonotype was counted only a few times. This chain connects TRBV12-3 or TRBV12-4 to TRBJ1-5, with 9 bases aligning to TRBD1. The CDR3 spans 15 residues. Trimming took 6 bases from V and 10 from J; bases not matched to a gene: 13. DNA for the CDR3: TGTGCCAGCAGGGCCGGCACAGGGGGCTCGGGACCCCAGCATTTT. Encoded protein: CASRAGTGGSGPQHF.

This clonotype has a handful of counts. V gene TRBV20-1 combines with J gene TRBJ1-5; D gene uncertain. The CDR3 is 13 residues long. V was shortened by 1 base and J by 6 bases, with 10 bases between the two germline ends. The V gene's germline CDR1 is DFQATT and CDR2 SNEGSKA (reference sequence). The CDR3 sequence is CSARGGSGQPQHF. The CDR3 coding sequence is TGCAGTGCTAGAGGAGGGTCTGGTCAGCCCCAGCATTTT.

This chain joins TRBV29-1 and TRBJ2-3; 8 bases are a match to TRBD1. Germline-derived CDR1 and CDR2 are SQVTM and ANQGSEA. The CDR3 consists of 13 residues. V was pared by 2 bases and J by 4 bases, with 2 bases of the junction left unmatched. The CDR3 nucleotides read TGCAGCGTTGAACAGGGGGCTTCAGATACGCAGTATTTT. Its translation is CSVEQGASDTQYF.

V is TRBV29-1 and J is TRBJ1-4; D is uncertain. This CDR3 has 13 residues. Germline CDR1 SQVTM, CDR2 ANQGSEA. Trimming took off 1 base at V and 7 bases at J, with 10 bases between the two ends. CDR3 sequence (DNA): TGCAGCGTTGAAGGGGGAGATCTTGAAAAACTGTTTTTT. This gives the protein CSVEGGDLEKLFF.

The DNA for the CDR3 is TGTGCCAGCAGCTTAAAGGGGCCCGCAGGGACCCAGTACTTC. It translates to CASSLKGPAGTQYF. This chain connects TRBV7-3 to TRBJ2-5; tentative D call: TRBD1 (5 bases). Looked up from germline, CDR1 is SGHTA and CDR2 is FQGTGA. This CDR3 has 14 residues. The ends were cut back, 1 base at V and 7 bases at J, with 13 bases in the middle.

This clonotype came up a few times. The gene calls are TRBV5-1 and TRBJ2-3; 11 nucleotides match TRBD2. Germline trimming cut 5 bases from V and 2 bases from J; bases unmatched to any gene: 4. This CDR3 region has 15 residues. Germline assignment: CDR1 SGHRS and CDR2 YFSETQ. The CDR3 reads CASRMGLAATDTQYF. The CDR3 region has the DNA TGCGCCAGCAGAATGGGACTAGCGGCCACAGATACGCAGTATTTT.

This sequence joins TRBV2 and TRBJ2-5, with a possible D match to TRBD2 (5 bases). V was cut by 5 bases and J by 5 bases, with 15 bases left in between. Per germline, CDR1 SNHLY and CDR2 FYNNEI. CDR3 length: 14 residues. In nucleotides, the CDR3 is TGTGCCAGCAGTTCCCGTATTAGCGCGGAGACCCAGTACTTC. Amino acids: CASSSRISAETQYF. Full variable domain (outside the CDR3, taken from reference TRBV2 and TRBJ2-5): EPEVTQTPSHQVTQMGQEVILRCVPISNHLYFYWYRQILGQKVEFLVSFYNNEISEKSEIFDDQFSVERPDGSNFTLKIRSTKLEDSAMYFCASSSRISAETQYFGPGTRLLVL.

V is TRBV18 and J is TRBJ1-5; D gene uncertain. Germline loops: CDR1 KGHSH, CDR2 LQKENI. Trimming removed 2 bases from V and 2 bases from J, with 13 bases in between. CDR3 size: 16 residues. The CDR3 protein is CASSPTVAEGNQPQHF. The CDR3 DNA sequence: TGTGCCAGCTCACCAACCGTGGCGGAGGGCAATCAGCCCCAGCATTTT.

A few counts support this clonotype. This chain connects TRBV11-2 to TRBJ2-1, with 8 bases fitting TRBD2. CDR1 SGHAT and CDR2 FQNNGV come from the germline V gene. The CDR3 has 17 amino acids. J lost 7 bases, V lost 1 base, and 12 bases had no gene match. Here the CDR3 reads CASSLVVGRATGNEQFF. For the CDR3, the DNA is TGTGCCAGCAGCTTAGTGGTCGGGAGGGCCACTGGGAATGAGCAGTTCTTC.

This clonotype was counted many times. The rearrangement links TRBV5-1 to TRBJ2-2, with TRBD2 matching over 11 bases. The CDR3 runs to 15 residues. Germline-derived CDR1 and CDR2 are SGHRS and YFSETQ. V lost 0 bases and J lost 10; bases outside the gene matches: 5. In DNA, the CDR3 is TGCGCCAGCAGCTTGGCCTCGGGACTAGCGGAGGAGCTGTTTTTT. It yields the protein CASSLASGLAEELFF.

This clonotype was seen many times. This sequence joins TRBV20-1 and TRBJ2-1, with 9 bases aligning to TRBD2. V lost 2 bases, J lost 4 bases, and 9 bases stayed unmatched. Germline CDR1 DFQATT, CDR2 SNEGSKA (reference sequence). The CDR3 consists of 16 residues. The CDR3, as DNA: TGCAGTGCTAGATTCTCCTTAGCGGGAGTTTACAATGAGCAGTTCTTC. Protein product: CSARFSLAGVYNEQFF.

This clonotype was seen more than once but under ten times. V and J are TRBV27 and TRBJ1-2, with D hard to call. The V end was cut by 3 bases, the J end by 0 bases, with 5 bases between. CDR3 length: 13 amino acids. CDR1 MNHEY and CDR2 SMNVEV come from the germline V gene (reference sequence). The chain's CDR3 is CASSFGPNYGYTF. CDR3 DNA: TGTGCCAGCAGTTTCGGGCCTAACTATGGCTACACCTTC.

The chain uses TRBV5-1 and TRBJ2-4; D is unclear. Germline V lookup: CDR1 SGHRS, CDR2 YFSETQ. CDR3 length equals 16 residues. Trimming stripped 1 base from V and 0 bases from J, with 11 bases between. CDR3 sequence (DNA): TGCGCCAGCAGCTTGCCTATAAACACAGCCAAAAACATTCAGTACTTC. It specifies CASSLPINTAKNIQYF.

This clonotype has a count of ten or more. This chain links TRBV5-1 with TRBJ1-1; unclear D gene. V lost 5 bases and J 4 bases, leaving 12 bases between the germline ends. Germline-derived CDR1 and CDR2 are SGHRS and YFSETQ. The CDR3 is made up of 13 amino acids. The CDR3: CASRPPMGTEAFF. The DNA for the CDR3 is TGCGCCAGCAGACCTCCGATGGGCACTGAAGCTTTCTTT.

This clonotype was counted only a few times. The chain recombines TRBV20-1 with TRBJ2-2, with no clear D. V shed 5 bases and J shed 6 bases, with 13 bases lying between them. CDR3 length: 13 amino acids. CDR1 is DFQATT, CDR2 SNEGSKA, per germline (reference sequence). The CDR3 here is CSAPRLGPGELFF. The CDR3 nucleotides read TGCAGTGCTCCGCGTTTAGGCCCCGGGGAGCTGTTTTTT.

The CDR3 nucleotides read TGTGCCAGTAGTATAGACAGAGCCAAAAACATTCAGTACTTC. Amino acids: CASSIDRAKNIQYF. This chain links TRBV19 with TRBJ2-4, with D unclear. Between the trimmed V and J ends, which lost 0 bases and 0 bases, there was a span of 3 bases. This CDR3 spans 14 amino acids. Germline V gene data show CDR1 as LNHDA and CDR2 as SQIVND (reference sequence).

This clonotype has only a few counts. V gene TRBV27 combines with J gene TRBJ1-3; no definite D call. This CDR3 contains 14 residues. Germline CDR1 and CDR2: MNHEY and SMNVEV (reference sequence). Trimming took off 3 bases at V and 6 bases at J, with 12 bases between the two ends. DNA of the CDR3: TGTGCCAGCAGTTTTGGAGGGCCGGCAAACACCATATATTTT. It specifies CASSFGGPANTIYF.

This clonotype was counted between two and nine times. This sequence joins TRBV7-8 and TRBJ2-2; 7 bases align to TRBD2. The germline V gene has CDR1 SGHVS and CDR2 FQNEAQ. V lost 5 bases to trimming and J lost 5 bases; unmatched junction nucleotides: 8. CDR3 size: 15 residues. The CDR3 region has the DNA TGTGCCAGCAGCCTAGGGACTACCCAGACCGGGGAGCTGTTTTTT. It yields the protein CASSLGTTQTGELFF.

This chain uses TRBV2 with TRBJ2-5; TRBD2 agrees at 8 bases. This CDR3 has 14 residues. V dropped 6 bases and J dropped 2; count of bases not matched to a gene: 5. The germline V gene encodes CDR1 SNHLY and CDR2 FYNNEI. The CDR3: CASRIGLAQETQYF. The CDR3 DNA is TGTGCCAGCAGGATTGGACTAGCTCAAGAGACCCAGTACTTC.